The 2 T cell receptor beta chains in this list originate from one sample, sequenced in a study of T-cell memory formation after mild COVID-19. TCRdb called the 5' RACE reads again in MiXCR, with one record for every CDR3 protein. The top ten hold around 12% of the sample, which has 470,000 or so distinct CDR3 sequences, approximately 25% seen once. The sequencing sample was made of PBMCs or a T cell subset sorted from them (not recorded which). All receptors derive from an adult woman who had mild COVID-19 (a few samples of this study predate the infection). Cell type and time point are not known.

This clonotype came up a few times. Germline is not matched at one junction end, which may reflect a read error. The V and J genes are TRBV20-1 and TRBJ2-7; D assignment may be TRBD1 or TRBD2 (7 bases each). Germline loops: CDR1 DFQATT, CDR2 SNEGSKA (reference sequence). CDR3 length: 13 residues. The DNA of the CDR3 is TGCAGCGCTAGGGGGCTAGCGGACTACGAGCAGTACTTC. This encodes CSARGLADYEQYF.

This clonotype was detected only a few times. The gene calls are TRBV6-5 and TRBJ2-7, with 7 bases lining up with TRBD2. The CDR3 is made up of 14 amino acids. V shed 5 bases and J 3 bases; nucleotides not matched to a gene: 7. CDR1 MNHEY and CDR2 SVGAGI come from the germline V gene. As DNA, the CDR3 is TGTGCCAGCAGTATCCGGGGGGACCTCTACGAGCAGTACTTC. As protein: CASSIRGDLYEQYF.